The T cell receptor beta chain under discussion was sequenced for a study of cytomegalovirus exposure and HLA in healthy donors. Study-wide points: The productive fraction for most TCR beta V segments was about 87% or about 30% in an earlier analysis.

Use of 60 Vbeta and 13 Jbeta primers characterized the PCR. Some clones are missing from TCRdb's copy, which holds only in-frame ones; the method was immunoSEQ multiplex PCR. Among 75,000 to 95,000 clones listed, less than 80% were seen once. Germline V gene sequence: CDR1 GTSNPN, CDR2 SVGIG (reference sequence). With 0 bases removed from V and 5 bases from J, the gap between germline ends came to 10 bases. The CDR3 covers 13 residues. As for this clone: What it binds is not known.

The gene calls are TRBV30 and TRBJ1-2; D gene unclear. Sequencing used PBMCs. The receptor was isolated from a woman aged 50 to 60 in good health and CMV-seropositive. The CDR3 loop is CAWSVLGRYGYTF. CDR3 nucleotide sequence: TGTGCCTGGAGTGTACTAGGGAGATATGGCTACACCTTC.